This TCR beta chain was sequenced for a study of cytomegalovirus exposure and HLA in healthy donors. General study findings and limits: In a later analysis, CMV-associated beta chains were mostly HLA-associated, it appeared.

To note about this clone: Its specificity is unknown.

PCR employed 60 Vbeta and 13 Jbeta primers. Generated by immunoSEQ multiplex PCR, the TCRdb table keeps only in-frame clones and is missing some. Of approximately 150,000 clones in the sample, 82% are singletons; the top ten hold around 2.6%. CDR1 and CDR2 (germline): GTSNPN, SVGIG (reference sequence). The CDR3 sequence is 14 residues long. Trimming cost V 1 base and J 3 bases, with 13 bases left between them. The sequence derives from a male donor in good health and CMV-seronegative. The chain is built from TRBV30 and TRBJ2-7; possibly TRBD1 for D (5 bases). The material sequenced was PBMCs. The CDR3 sequence is CAWSDLDKNYEQYF. In DNA form, the CDR3 reads TGTGCCTGGAGTGATCTGGACAAAAACTACGAGCAGTACTTC.